This TCR beta chain was captured in a study of shared clonotypes between healthy human individuals. Germline CDR1 reads SGHAT; CDR2 reads FQNNGV. The CDR3 runs 14 residues. V lost 5 bases and J lost 2, with 12 bases in between. Each replicate PCR on the sorted subsets used 200 to 250 ng DNA (around 30,000 T cell genomes). Clones were read by immunoSEQ multiplex PCR, and TCRdb kept only the in-frame ones, dropping some. The sample yields fewer than 3 million clones, 92% seen once. The sample consisted of naive CD4+ T cells from PBMCs. Specified subset: CD45RA+ positively selected. This receptor was identified in a man between 18 and 35 years old in good health. Some clones in this sample may be carry-over from other donors' samples. The genes are TRBV11-2 and TRBJ2-5; D remains ambiguous. The CDR3 loop is CASSASRVQETQYF. For the CDR3, the DNA is TGTGCCAGCAGCGCATCCCGGGTGCAAGAGACCCAGTACTTC.